One sample yielded the 15 T cell receptor beta chains listed below, sequenced in a study of PD-1 blockade in classical Hodgkin lymphoma. TCRdb's copy holds only in-frame clones and misses some; the assay was immunoSEQ multiplex PCR. The data contain approximately 46,000 clones, around 66% of them singletons. Relapse after autologous stem cell transplantation occurred in every patient, and brentuximab vedotin exposure varied. The sequencing used peripheral blood mononuclear cells (PBMCs), collected at baseline. All receptors come from a human donor with classical Hodgkin lymphoma.

There are a few counts of this clone. The V gene is TRBV2, the J gene TRBJ2-7; possible D gene TRBD1, 6 bases. Between the trimmed V and J ends, which lost 0 bases and 5 bases, there was a span of 17 bases. The CDR3 totals 16 residues. Germline V lookup: CDR1 SNHLY, CDR2 FYNNEI. The CDR3 loop is CASSEASGTPGDEQYF. The CDR3, as DNA: TGTGCCAGCAGTGAAGCCTCGGGGACACCTGGGGACGAGCAGTACTTC.

The chain carries TRBV18 and TRBJ2-7; TRBD2 is a possible D gene (5 bases). V was cut by 3 bases and J by 2 bases, with 17 bases left in between. The germline V gene encodes CDR1 KGHSH and CDR2 LQKENI. This CDR3 is built from 16 residues. CDR3 nucleotides: TGTGCCAGCTCACCTCCCCGCGGCGGGTCCACCTACGAGCAGTACTTC. Protein sequence: CASSPPRGGSTYEQYF. Looking up the rest from reference TRBV18 and TRBJ2-7 gives the full variable domain: NAGVMQNPRHLVRRRGQEARLRCSPMKGHSHVYWYRQLPEEGLKFMVYLQKENIIDESGMPKERFSAEFPKEGPSILRIQQVVRGDSAAYFCASSPPRGGSTYEQYFGPGTRLTVT.

This chain joins TRBV30 and TRBJ2-7; D is ambiguous. Trimming left V 0 bases short and J 9 bases short, with 18 bases between. CDR3 length: 14 residues. Germline V gene sequence: CDR1 GTSNPN, CDR2 SVGIG (reference sequence). CDR3 amino acids: CAWSVSSEPVTQYF. CDR3 coding DNA: TGTGCCTGGAGTGTAAGTTCGGAACCCGTTACGCAGTACTTC.

The V call is TRBV12-5, the J call TRBJ2-2; the D gene could be TRBD1 or TRBD2 (6 bases each). The CDR3 has 17 residues. V shed 4 bases and J shed 4 bases, with 19 bases lying between them. The germline CDR1 and CDR2 sequences are LGHNT and FRNRAP. The CDR3 DNA follows: TGTGCTAGTGGTTCCCCTTCCGGGGGCGTGAGCACCGGGGAGCTGTTTTTT. It translates to CASGSPSGGVSTGELFF.

This chain connects TRBV11-1 to TRBJ2-1; D is unclear. V lost 4 bases and J lost 6, with 4 bases in between. This CDR3 is built from 11 residues. The germline gives CDR1 SGHAT, CDR2 FQDESV (reference sequence). DNA for the CDR3: TGTGCCAGCAGCTGGCTCAATGAGCAGTTCTTC. Translating it yields CASSWLNEQFF. The whole variable domain, remainder taken from reference TRBV11-1 and TRBJ2-1, is EAEVAQSPRYKITEKSQAVAFWCDPISGHATLYWYRQILGQGPELLVQFQDESVVDDSQLPKDRFSAERLKGVDSTLKIQPAELGDSAMYLCASSWLNEQFFGPGTRLTVL.

The chain recombines TRBV9 with TRBJ2-2; 8 nucleotides line up with TRBD2. There are 16 residues in the CDR3. The germline V gene has CDR1 SGDLS and CDR2 YYNGEE. V lost 3 bases and J lost 6; bases outside the gene matches: 10. This chain's CDR3 is CASSAGPGGGPGELFF. The CDR3, as DNA: TGTGCCAGCAGCGCCGGTCCCGGGGGGGGCCCCGGGGAGCTGTTTTTT.

CDR3 in amino acids: CASSWGAALDTGELFF. The CDR3 coding sequence is TGCGCCAGCAGCTGGGGCGCAGCCTTGGACACCGGGGAGCTGTTTTTT. This chain links TRBV5-1 with TRBJ2-2, with D possibly matching TRBD1 (5 bases). The V end lost 3 bases, the J end lost 3 bases, and 15 bases lay between the germline ends. The germline gives CDR1 SGHRS, CDR2 YFSETQ. The CDR3 length is 16 residues.

The chain carries TRBV28 and TRBJ2-3; 7 nucleotides match TRBD1. J was trimmed by 5 bases and V by 7 bases; bases with no gene match: 9. Germline values: CDR1 MDHEN, CDR2 SYDVKM. This CDR3 spans 14 amino acids. In nucleotides, the CDR3 is TGTGCCAGCACCCCGCCCCGACAGGGAGATACGCAGTATTTT. It is translated as CASTPPRQGDTQYF.

In this sample, this clone turned up a few times. The V call is TRBV29-1, the J call TRBJ2-2; D possibly uses TRBD1 or TRBD2 (6 bases each). The CDR3 runs to 14 residues. Germline V gives CDR1 SQVTM, CDR2 ANQGSEA. V lost 3 bases and J lost 5, with 13 bases in between. CDR3 protein: CSVDGGGGTGELFF. As DNA, the CDR3 is TGCAGCGTTGATGGTGGAGGGGGGACCGGGGAGCTGTTTTTT.

This chain links TRBV5-6 with TRBJ2-1; 12 bases align to TRBD2. J lost 7 bases, V lost 1 base, and 6 bases had no gene match. CDR3 length: 16 amino acids. Germline V lookup: CDR1 SGHDT, CDR2 YYEEEE. The CDR3 region is CASSLTGLAGGNEQFF. CDR3 nucleotides: TGTGCCAGCAGCTTGACCGGGCTAGCGGGGGGGAATGAGCAGTTCTTC.

This chain uses TRBV11-2 with TRBJ2-7; possible D gene TRBD2, 6 bases. The CDR3 is 14 residues long. Germline V gives CDR1 SGHAT, CDR2 FQNNGV. The V end lost 1 base, the J end lost 5 bases, and 12 bases lay between the germline ends. CDR3 DNA sequence: TGTGCCAGCAGCTTAGTACGGGGGTTTCACGAGCAGTACTTC. Translated: CASSLVRGFHEQYF.

V is TRBV18 and J is TRBJ1-1; D is perhaps TRBD1 (6 bases). Germline V lookup: CDR1 KGHSH, CDR2 LQKENI. The V end lost 5 bases, the J end lost 10 bases, and 14 bases lay between the germline ends. The CDR3 covers 12 residues. The CDR3 reads CASSSNLQGAFF. CDR3 bases: TGTGCCAGCTCATCCAATCTACAGGGAGCTTTCTTT.

CDR3 sequence: CASSLSGSFTDTQYF. DNA for the CDR3: TGTGCCAGCAGCTTAAGCGGCAGTTTTACAGATACGCAGTATTTT. The chain is built from TRBV7-3 and TRBJ2-3; no reliable D call. CDR1 is SGHTA, CDR2 FQGTGA, per germline. This CDR3 contains 15 residues. V gave up 1 base and J gave up 3 bases, with 11 bases separating them.

In this sample, this clone turned up once. The CDR3 protein is CASSARPDRPSGYTF. Written as DNA, the CDR3 is TGTGCCAGTAGTGCCCGTCCGGACAGGCCGTCGGGCTACACCTTC. This chain joins TRBV19 and TRBJ1-2; 7 nucleotides line up with TRBD1. The V segment lost 5 bases and the J segment 8 bases; nucleotides outside the gene matches: 14. Germline V gene data show CDR1 as LNHDA and CDR2 as SQIVND (reference sequence). The length of the CDR3 is 15 residues.

The CDR3 DNA sequence: TGTGCCAGCAGTGAACTACTAGCGGGGGGAGGTTCCTACGAGCAGTACTTC. It is translated as CASSELLAGGGSYEQYF. The rearrangement links TRBV6-1 to TRBJ2-7; 12 nucleotides match TRBD2. Germline V CDR1 and CDR2: MNHNS, SASEGT. The CDR3 spans 17 residues. The V segment lost 2 bases and the J segment 1 base; nucleotides outside the gene matches: 6.